This T cell receptor beta chain derives from a study of shared clonotypes between healthy human individuals. The overall study: The cohort had two women and three men, ages 18 to 49. CD4 naive cells filled three plates per donor, CD4 memory three, CD8 naive two and CD8 memory one.

Naive CD8 isolation took CD45RO-negative cells positively selected for CCR7 and excluded terminally differentiated effector memory CD45RA+ cells. Free of recent acute infections or vaccinations, the donors were healthy HIV-negative adults. TCRdb's table, derived via immunoSEQ multiplex PCR, lists solely in-frame clones and lacks some. The data show about 2 million clones, with about 95% seen just once and 1.1% held by the top ten. A note on this clone: Its antigen is as yet unknown.

Study-level findings and limits: When compared with the clonotypes that were shared by all four sorted-subset donors, the non-shared clonotypes turned out to have lower generation probabilities.

The ends were cut back, 5 bases at V and 0 bases at J, with 5 bases in the middle. Germline V gives CDR1 SGHVS, CDR2 FQNEAQ. CDR3 size: 14 residues. The V and J genes are TRBV7-8 and TRBJ2-6, with D possibly TRBD1 on 5 matching bases. The sample was naive CD8+ T cells sorted from blood. This receptor was obtained from a man younger than 35 in good health. In DNA, the CDR3 is TGTGCCAGCAGCGACAGCTCTGGGGCCAACGTCCTGACTTTC. Translated: CASSDSSGANVLTF.